These T cell receptor beta chains were read from a single sample in a study of CD8+ T cells in alopecia areata. Profiled with immunoSEQ multiplex PCR; TCRdb holds only in-frame clones, not every one. Of 110,000 to 150,000 clones listed, about three fifths were seen once; the top ten hold around 6%. Sequenced material: CD4+ T cells sorted from blood, taken at week 0. Receptor source: a human donor with alopecia areata. The CDR3 runs from the conserved cysteine through the conserved F or W. The D gene is left open where the match is weak. Clone size is given for some rows only: seen once, a few or many times, or a class if the clone is expanded.

v_gene: TRBV29-1
d_gene: .
abundance: .
j_gene: TRBJ1-5
CDR3nt: TGCAGCGTCCTCGGCAAGGGCCATTCGGCAGACCAGCCCCAGCATTTT
CDR3aa: CSVLGKGHSADQPQHF

v_gene: TRBV29-1
d_gene: .
abundance: .
j_gene: TRBJ1-2
CDR3nt: TGCAGCGTTGAAGTTGGCCATAACTATGGCTACACCTTC
CDR3aa: CSVEVGHNYGYTF

v_gene: TRBV27
d_gene: TRBD2
abundance: .
j_gene: TRBJ2-2
CDR3nt: TGTGCCAGCAGTCCCCGACTAGCGGGGGTCGGGGAGCTGTTTTTT
CDR3aa: CASSPRLAGVGELFF

v_gene: TRBV30
d_gene: .
abundance: .
j_gene: TRBJ2-3
CDR3nt: TGTGCCTATACCCCCCGGGGGACGGCAGATACGCAGTATTTT
CDR3aa: CAYTPRGTADTQYF

v_gene: TRBV5-6
d_gene: TRBD1
abundance: .
j_gene: TRBJ2-7
CDR3nt: TGTGCCAGCAGCTTGGGCGGCAGGGGGTCGTACGAGCAGTACTTC
CDR3aa: CASSLGGRGSYEQYF

v_gene: TRBV18
d_gene: .
abundance: .
j_gene: TRBJ2-5
CDR3nt: TGTGCCAGCTCACCCGCGCCCCCATTGACCCAGTACTTC
CDR3aa: CASSPAPPLTQYF

v_gene: TRBV6-5
d_gene: .
abundance: once
j_gene: TRBJ1-5
CDR3nt: TGTGCCAGCAGTTTCCGGGACTTCTCTAGCAATCAGCCCCAGCATTTT
CDR3aa: CASSFRDFSSNQPQHF

v_gene: TRBV27
d_gene: .
abundance: .
j_gene: TRBJ1-5
CDR3nt: TGTGCCAGCAGTTTAAAGGAATATCAGCCCCAGCATTTT
CDR3aa: CASSLKEYQPQHF

v_gene: TRBV5-1
d_gene: TRBD2
abundance: .
j_gene: TRBJ2-3
CDR3nt: TGCGCCAGCAGCTCCGGACTAGCGGGATCTAGCACAGATACGCAGTATTTT
CDR3aa: CASSSGLAGSSTDTQYF

v_gene: TRBV29-1
d_gene: TRBD2
abundance: .
j_gene: TRBJ2-5
CDR3nt: TGCAGCGTTGAAGATCGTGGCGGGGGGGAAGAGACCCAGTACTTC
CDR3aa: CSVEDRGGGEETQYF

v_gene: TRBV7-9
d_gene: .
abundance: .
j_gene: TRBJ2-5
CDR3nt: TGTGCCAGCAGCTCGAACGGTCGAGAGACCCAGTACTTC
CDR3aa: CASSSNGRETQYF

v_gene: TRBV27
d_gene: TRBD1
abundance: few
j_gene: TRBJ1-2
CDR3nt: TGTGCCCCAAGACAGGGGTCCTCCTATGGCTACACCTTC
CDR3aa: CAPRQGSSYGYTF

v_gene: TRBV4-3
d_gene: TRBD1
abundance: .
j_gene: TRBJ2-7
CDR3nt: TGCGCCAGCAGCGTGGACCAGGGGGCCTACGAGCAGTACTTC
CDR3aa: CASSVDQGAYEQYF

v_gene: TRBV5-6
d_gene: TRBD1
abundance: .
j_gene: TRBJ2-5
CDR3nt: TGTGCCAGCAGCCGTACAGGGGTCCAGTACTTC
CDR3aa: CASSRTGVQYF

v_gene: TRBV2
d_gene: .
abundance: .
j_gene: TRBJ2-5
CDR3nt: TGTGCCAGCAGGATTGGAAAGGGCGTGGAGACCCAGTACTTC
CDR3aa: CASRIGKGVETQYF

v_gene: TRBV4-1
d_gene: TRBD1
abundance: .
j_gene: TRBJ1-2
CDR3nt: TGCGCCAGCAGCCGGGCCCAGGGGGTCGAGGGCTACACCTTC
CDR3aa: CASSRAQGVEGYTF

v_gene: TRBV6-6
d_gene: .
abundance: .
j_gene: TRBJ1-2
CDR3nt: TGTGCCAGCAGCCCCGAGAAGGGGGGGGCTAATGGCTACACCTTC
CDR3aa: CASSPEKGGANGYTF

v_gene: TRBV7-2
d_gene: TRBD1
abundance: few
j_gene: TRBJ2-5
CDR3nt: TGTGCCAGCAGCCCGGAGGGACAGGGGGAGACCCAGTACTTC
CDR3aa: CASSPEGQGETQYF

v_gene: TRBV5-4
d_gene: .
abundance: .
j_gene: TRBJ2-3
CDR3nt: TGTGCCAGCAGCAACGACCCAAATACGCAGTATTTT
CDR3aa: CASSNDPNTQYF

v_gene: TRBV23-1
d_gene: TRBD1
abundance: .
j_gene: TRBJ2-5
CDR3nt: TGCGCCAGCAGTCAAGGGACAGCCCAAGAGACCCAGTACTTC
CDR3aa: CASSQGTAQETQYF

v_gene: TRBV7-9
d_gene: .
abundance: .
j_gene: TRBJ2-6
CDR3nt: TGTGCCAGCAGCTTAGCAGGATCTGGGGCCAACGTCCTGACTTTC
CDR3aa: CASSLAGSGANVLTF

v_gene: TRBV29-1
d_gene: TRBD1
abundance: few
j_gene: TRBJ1-1
CDR3nt: TGCAGCGTACTACAGGGGACGGGGAACACTGAAGCTTTCTTT
CDR3aa: CSVLQGTGNTEAFF

v_gene: TRBV2
d_gene: .
abundance: .
j_gene: TRBJ2-1
CDR3nt: TGTGCCAGCAAAGATCAGGGGACCTACAATGAGCAGTTCTTC
CDR3aa: CASKDQGTYNEQFF

v_gene: TRBV30
d_gene: .
abundance: .
j_gene: TRBJ2-1
CDR3nt: TGTGCCTGGGCTAGGGCAGGGACCTACAATGAGCAGTTCTTC
CDR3aa: CAWARAGTYNEQFF